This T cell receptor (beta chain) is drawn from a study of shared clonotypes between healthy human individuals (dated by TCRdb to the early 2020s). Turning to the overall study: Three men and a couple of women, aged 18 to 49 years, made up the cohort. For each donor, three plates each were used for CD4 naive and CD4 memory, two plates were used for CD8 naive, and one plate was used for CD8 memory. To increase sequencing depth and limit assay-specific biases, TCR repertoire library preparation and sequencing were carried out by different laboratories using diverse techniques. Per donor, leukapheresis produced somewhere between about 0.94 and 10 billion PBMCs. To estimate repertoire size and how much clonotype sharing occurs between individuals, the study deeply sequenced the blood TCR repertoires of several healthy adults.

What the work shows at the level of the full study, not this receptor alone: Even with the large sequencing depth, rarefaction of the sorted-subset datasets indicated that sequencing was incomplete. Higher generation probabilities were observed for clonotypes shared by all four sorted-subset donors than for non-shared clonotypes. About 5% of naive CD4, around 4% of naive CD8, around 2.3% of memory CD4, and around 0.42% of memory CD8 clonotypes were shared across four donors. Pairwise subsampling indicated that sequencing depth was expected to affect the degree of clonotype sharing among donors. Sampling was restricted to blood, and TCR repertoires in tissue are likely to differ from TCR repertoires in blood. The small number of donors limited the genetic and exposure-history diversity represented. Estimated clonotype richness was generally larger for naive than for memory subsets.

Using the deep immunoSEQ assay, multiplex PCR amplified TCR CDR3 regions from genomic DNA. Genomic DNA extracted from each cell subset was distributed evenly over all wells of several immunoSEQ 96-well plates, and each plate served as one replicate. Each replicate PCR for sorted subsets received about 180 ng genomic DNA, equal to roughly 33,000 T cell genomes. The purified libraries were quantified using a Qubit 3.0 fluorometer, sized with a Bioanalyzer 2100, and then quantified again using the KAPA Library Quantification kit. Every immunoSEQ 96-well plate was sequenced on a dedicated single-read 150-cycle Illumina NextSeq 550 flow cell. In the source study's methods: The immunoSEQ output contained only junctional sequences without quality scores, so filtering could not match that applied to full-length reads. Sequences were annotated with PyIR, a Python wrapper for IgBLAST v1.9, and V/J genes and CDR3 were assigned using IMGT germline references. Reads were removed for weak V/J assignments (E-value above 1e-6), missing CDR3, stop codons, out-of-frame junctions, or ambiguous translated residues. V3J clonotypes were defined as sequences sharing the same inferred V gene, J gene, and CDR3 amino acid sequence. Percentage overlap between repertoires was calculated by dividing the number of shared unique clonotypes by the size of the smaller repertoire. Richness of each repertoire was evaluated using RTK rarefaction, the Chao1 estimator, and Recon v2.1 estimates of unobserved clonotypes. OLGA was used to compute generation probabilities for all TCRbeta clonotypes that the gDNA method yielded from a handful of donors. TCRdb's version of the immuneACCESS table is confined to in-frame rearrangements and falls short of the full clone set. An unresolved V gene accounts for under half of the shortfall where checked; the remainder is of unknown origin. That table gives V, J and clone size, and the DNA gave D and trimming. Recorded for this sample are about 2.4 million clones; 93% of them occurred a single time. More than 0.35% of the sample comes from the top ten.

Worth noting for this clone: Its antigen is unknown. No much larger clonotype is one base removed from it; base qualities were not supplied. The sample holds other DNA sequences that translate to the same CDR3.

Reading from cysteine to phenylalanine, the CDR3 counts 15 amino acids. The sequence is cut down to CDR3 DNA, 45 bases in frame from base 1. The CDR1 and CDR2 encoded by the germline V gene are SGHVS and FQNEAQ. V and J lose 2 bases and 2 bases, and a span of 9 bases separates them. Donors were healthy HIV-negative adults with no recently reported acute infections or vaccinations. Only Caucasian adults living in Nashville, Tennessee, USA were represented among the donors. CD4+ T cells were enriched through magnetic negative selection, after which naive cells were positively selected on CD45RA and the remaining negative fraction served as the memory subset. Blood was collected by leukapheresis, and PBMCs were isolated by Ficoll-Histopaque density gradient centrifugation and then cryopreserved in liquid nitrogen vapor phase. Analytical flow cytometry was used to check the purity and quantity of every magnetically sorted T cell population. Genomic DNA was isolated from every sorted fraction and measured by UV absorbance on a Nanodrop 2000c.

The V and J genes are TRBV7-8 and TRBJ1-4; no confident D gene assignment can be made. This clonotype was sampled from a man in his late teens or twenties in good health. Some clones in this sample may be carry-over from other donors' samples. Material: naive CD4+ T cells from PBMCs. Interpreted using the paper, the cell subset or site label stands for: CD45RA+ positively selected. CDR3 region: CASSLSRATNEKLFF. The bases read TGTGCCAGCAGCTTAAGTAGGGCCACTAATGAAAAACTGTTTTTT.